A selection of T cell receptor beta chains follows, all from one sample in a study of blood T cell repertoires in COVID-19. Profiled with immunoSEQ multiplex PCR; TCRdb holds only in-frame clones, not every one. This sample has roughly 180,000 clones, with about 88% found just once. Sequencing was carried out using peripheral blood. The receptors here all came from a woman aged 25 to 45 with active or convalescent COVID-19. Each CDR3 is given with its conserved first and last residue. A D gene is named only where the DNA matches it firmly. The size of a clone is reported for some rows only, either as once, few or many, or as a class for expanded clones.

TRBV12-5	few	TRBJ1-1	NA	13	CASGLIGDTEAFF	TGTGCTAGTGGTTTGATTGGAGATACTGAAGCTTTCTTT
TRBV28	NA	TRBJ1-5	TRBD1	16	CASSSLGTGWNQPQHF	TGTGCCAGCAGTTCACTTGGGACAGGGTGGAATCAGCCCCAGCATTTT
TRBV6-2/TRBV6-3	NA	TRBJ2-1	TRBD2	19	CASSYSTASGRDYGNEQFF	TGTGCCAGCAGTTACTCGACTGCTAGCGGGAGGGATTATGGTAATGAGCAGTTCTTC
TRBV19	NA	TRBJ1-2	TRBD1	20	CASTSIMGLSPDRSNYGYTF	TGTGCCAGTACCAGTATTATGGGACTCTCTCCGGACAGGTCTAACTATGGCTACACCTTC
TRBV11-1	NA	TRBJ2-7	NA	13	CASSSDTSYEQYF	TGTGCCAGCAGCTCGGACACCTCCTACGAGCAGTACTTC
TRBV5-4	NA	TRBJ2-7	TRBD1	14	CASSATGGTYEQYF	TGTGCCAGCAGCGCGACAGGGGGGACCTACGAGCAGTACTTC
TRBV11-2	NA	TRBJ1-5	NA	14	CASSLAGGYQPQHF	TGTGCCAGCAGCTTAGCGGGGGGATATCAGCCCCAGCATTTT
TRBV9	NA	TRBJ1-5	TRBD1	13	CASSAQGAQPQHF	TGTGCCAGCAGCGCACAGGGGGCACAGCCCCAGCATTTT
TRBV19	NA	TRBJ2-3	NA	14	CASSIQGYTDTQYF	TGTGCCAGTAGTATCCAGGGCTACACAGATACGCAGTATTTT
TRBV6-5	NA	TRBJ1-5	NA	16	CASSYFGQNPNQPQHF	TGTGCCAGCAGTTACTTTGGACAGAACCCCAATCAGCCCCAGCATTTT
TRBV4-1	NA	TRBJ1-3	NA	17	CASSQDSTGHSGNTIYF	TGCGCCAGCAGCCAAGATAGCACAGGCCACTCTGGAAACACCATATATTTT
TRBV6-2/TRBV6-3	NA	TRBJ1-5	NA	15	CASSDNRDTYQPQHF	TGTGCCAGCAGTGATAACCGGGACACTTATCAGCCCCAGCATTTT
TRBV2	NA	TRBJ2-7	TRBD1	13	CASSQGVLLTEYF	TGTGCCAGCAGCCAGGGGGTATTATTAACGGAGTACTTC
TRBV6-5	NA	TRBJ2-2	NA	12	CASRGLGGELFF	TGTGCCAGCAGGGGCTTAGGCGGGGAGCTGTTTTTT
TRBV30	NA	TRBJ2-5	TRBD2	12	CAWKAGSETQYF	TGTGCCTGGAAAGCGGGGTCAGAGACCCAGTACTTC
TRBV24-1	NA	TRBJ1-2	NA	14	CATSGQDINYGYTF	TGTGCCACCAGTGGCCAGGATATTAACTATGGCTACACCTTC
TRBV23-1	NA	TRBJ2-7	TRBD2	11	CASSRGLAAIF	TGCGCCAGCAGTCGAGGACTAGCAGCTATTTTC
TRBV15	NA	TRBJ2-1	TRBD2	16	CATSTGTSGPYNEQFF	TGTGCCACCAGCACAGGGACTAGCGGGCCATACAATGAGCAGTTCTTC
TRBV12-5	NA	TRBJ2-5	TRBD2	15	CASGRTSGNPETQYF	TGTGCTAGTGGCCGGACTAGCGGGAATCCAGAGACCCAGTACTTC
TRBV12-5	NA	TRBJ2-3	TRBD1	16	CASGSQAAGGSDTQYF	TGTGCTAGTGGTAGCCAGGCGGCAGGGGGTTCGGATACGCAGTATTTT
TRBV13	NA	TRBJ1-4	NA	15	CASSPRQTLREKLFF	TGTGCCAGCAGCCCCCGACAGACCCTGAGGGAAAAACTGTTTTTT
TRBV21-1	NA	TRBJ2-1	NA	15	CASRIGTGEYNEQFF	TGTGCCAGCAGGATCGGGACAGGAGAGTACAATGAGCAGTTCTTC
TRBV10-3	NA	TRBJ2-3	TRBD2	18	CAISEVGLSSGGTDTQYF	TGTGCCATCAGTGAGGTCGGTCTTTCTAGCGGGGGCACAGATACGCAGTATTTT
TRBV15	NA	TRBJ1-6	TRBD1	16	CATSRDLGQGVSPLHF	TGTGCCACCAGCAGAGACCTCGGACAGGGCGTTTCACCCCTCCACTTT